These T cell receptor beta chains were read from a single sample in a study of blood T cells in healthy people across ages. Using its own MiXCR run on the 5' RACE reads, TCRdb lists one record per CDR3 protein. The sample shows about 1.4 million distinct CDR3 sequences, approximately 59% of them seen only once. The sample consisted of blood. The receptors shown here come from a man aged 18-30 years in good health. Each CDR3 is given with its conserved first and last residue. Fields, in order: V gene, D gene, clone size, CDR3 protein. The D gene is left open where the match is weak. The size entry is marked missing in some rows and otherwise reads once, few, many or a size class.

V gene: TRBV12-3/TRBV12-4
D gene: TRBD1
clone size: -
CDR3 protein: CASRDRGQGRETQYF

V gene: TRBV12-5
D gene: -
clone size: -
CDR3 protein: CASAPPMGMRDNYNEQFF

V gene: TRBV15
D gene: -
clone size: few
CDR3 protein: CATSDYLYSGANVLTF

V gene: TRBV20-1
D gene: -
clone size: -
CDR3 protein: CSARDSGLSTPRDYGYTF

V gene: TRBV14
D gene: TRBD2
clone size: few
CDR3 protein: CASSQDRIGTSNEQFF

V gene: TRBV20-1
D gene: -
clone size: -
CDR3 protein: CSARTLDGSPYEQYF

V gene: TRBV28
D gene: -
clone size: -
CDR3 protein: CASSLGFWGRETQYF

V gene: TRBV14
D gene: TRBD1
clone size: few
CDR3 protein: CASSQLGTGAYNEQFF

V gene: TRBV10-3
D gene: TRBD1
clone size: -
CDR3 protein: CATNDRGTGTYEQYF

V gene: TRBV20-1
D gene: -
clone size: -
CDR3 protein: CSALETFGGETQYF

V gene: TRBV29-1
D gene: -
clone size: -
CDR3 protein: CSVGLRDTQYF

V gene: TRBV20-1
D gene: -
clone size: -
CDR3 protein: CSARRFADTQYF

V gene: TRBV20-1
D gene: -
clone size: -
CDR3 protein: CSDNSKDRTYNEQYF

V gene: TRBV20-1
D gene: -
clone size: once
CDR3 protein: CSARDNRRGPQETQYF

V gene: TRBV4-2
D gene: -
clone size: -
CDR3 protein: CASSQATAGEQFF

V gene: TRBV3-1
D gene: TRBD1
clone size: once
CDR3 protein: CASSRLQGVEQYF

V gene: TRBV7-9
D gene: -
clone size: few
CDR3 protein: CASSSGPRYGYTF

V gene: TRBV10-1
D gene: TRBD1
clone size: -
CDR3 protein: CASSVNRGIYTF

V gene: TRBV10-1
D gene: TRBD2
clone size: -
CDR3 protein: CASSVGTSVITDTQYF

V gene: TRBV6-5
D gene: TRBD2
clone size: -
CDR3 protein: CASSYSGGSGRSGGTDTQYF

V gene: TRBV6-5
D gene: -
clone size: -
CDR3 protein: CASSVQGGVEKLFF

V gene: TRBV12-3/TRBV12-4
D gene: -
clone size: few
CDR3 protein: CASSPDTSQYF

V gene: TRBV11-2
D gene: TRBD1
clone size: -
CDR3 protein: CASSLARTGPSGELFF

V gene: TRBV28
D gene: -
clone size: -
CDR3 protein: CASSSTPDSSYEQYF

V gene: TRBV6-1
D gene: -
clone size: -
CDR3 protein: CATFDFPGELFF

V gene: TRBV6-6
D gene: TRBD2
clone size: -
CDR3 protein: CASSPSGLAGDKEQFF

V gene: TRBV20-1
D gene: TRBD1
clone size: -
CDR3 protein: CSALTGGGTDTQYF

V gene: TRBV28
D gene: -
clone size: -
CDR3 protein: CASSLGMTGHYEQYF

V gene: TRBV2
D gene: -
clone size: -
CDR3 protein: CAGGDGETGANVLTF

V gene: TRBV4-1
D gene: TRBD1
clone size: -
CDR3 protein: CASSPTLTQGASYGYTF

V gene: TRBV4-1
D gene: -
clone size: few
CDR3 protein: CASSQVATGELGYTF

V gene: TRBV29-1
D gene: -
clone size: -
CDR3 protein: CSGESMNTEAFF

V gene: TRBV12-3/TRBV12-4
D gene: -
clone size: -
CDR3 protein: CASSSYYSRDDYEQNF

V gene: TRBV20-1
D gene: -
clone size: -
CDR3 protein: CSAREAGNTEAFF

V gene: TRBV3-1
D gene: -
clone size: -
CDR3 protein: CASSQTQGGPYGYTF

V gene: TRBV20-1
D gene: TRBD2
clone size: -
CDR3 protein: CSAITSGRPSYEQYF

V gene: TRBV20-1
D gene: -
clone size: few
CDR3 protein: CSARQDFPGEQYF

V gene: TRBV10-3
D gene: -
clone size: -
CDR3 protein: CAISEGFTDTQYF

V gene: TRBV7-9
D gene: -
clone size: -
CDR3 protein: CASSFNTGEQYF

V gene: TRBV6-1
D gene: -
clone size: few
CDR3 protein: CASSEFGEQYF

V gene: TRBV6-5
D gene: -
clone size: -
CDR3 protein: CASSSACTEAFF

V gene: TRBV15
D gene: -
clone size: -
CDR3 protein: CATSSGLNYEQYF

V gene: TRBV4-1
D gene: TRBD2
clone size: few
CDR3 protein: CASRRIAGEYNEQFF

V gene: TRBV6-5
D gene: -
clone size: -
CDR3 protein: CASSYSINSRDTQYF

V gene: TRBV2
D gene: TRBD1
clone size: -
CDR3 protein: CASSRHRGDLQGYEQYF

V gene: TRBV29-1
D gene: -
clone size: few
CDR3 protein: CSVDRDINNEQFF

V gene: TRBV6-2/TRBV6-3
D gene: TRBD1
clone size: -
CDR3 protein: CASKQGTGVQPQHF

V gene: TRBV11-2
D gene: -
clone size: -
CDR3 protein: CASSSSQTYNEQFF

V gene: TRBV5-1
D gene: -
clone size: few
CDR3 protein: CASSPTATEVYGYTF

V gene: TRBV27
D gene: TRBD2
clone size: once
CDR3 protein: CASSPAGSGYGTQYF

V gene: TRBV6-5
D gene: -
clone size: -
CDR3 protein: CASSYLVTGGYTF

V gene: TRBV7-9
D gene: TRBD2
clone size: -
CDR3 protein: CASSLSSGGTKNIQYF